This is a list of T cell receptor beta chains from one sample in a study of T cells in Graves' hyperthyroidism and ophthalmopathy. Via MiXCR, TCRdb re-called the multiplex PCR reads, giving one row per CDR3 protein. The sample carries 370,000 or so distinct CDR3 sequences, approximately 15% recorded once. The sequenced sample consisted of blood. The origin of the receptors is a man under 40 with Graves' hyperthyroidism that later progressed to Graves' ophthalmopathy. Each CDR3 is given without its conserved first and last residue. Only part of the rows carry a size: once, few, many, or a class if the clone is expanded.

abundance | v_gene | CDR3aa
few | TRBV6-1 | ASRRGVDSNQPQH
few | TRBV28 | ASSTTGGPTDTQY
few | TRBV7-2 | ASSSQGRTNQPQH
many | TRBV12-3/TRBV12-4 | ASSPRLAGGTDTQY
many | TRBV7-9 | ASSLVSSYNEQF
few | TRBV11-2 | ASSLLQTENSPLH
few | TRBV15 | ATSRGQGVNSPLH
. | TRBV6-1 | ASSQASGANVLT
. | TRBV4-1 | ASSQDRVYNEQF
many | TRBV6-6 | ASSYSGGAGYT
once | TRBV7-7 | ASSAGAAEKLF
many | TRBV2 | ASSGHEAF
many | TRBV6-1 | ASNPGPYSNQPQH
many | TRBV12-5 | ASGFSLAGGARTGELF
. | TRBV14 | ASSQDRTGTRDQETQY
few | TRBV30 | AWSPHTKSYGYT
. | TRBV12-5 | ASGLAAGETQY
. | TRBV5-5 | ASSPMTRSVF
. | TRBV20-1 | SARDRGGNQPQH